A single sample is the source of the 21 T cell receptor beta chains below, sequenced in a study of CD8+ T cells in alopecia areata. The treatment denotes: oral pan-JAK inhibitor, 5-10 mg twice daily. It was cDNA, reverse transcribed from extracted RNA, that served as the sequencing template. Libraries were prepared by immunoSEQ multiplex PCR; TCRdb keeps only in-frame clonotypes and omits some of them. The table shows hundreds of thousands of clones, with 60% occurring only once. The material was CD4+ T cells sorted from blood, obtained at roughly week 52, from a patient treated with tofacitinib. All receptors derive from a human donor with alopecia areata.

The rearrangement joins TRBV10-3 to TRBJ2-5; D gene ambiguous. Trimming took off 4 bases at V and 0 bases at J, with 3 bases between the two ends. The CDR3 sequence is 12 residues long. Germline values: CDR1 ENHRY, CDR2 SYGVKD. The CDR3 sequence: CAISGNQETQYF. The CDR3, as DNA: TGTGCCATCAGTGGGAACCAAGAGACCCAGTACTTC.

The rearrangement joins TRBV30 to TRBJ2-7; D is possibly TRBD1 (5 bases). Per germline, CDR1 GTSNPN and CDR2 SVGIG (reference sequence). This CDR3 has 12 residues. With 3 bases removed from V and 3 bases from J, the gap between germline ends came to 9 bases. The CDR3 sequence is CAWRDNLYEQYF. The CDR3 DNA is TGTGCCTGGAGGGACAATCTCTACGAGCAGTACTTC.

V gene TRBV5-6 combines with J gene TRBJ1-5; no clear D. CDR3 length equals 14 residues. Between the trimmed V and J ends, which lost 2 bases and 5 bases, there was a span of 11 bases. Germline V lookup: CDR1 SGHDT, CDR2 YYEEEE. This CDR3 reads CASSLGYSDQPQHF. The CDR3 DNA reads TGTGCCAGCAGCTTAGGGTATTCGGATCAGCCCCAGCATTTT.

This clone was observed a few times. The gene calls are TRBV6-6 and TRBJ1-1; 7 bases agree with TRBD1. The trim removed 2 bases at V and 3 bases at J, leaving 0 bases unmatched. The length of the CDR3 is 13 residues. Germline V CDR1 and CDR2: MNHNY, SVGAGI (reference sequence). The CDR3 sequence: CASSYQGDTEAFF. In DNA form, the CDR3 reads TGTGCCAGCAGTTACCAGGGGGACACTGAAGCTTTCTTT.

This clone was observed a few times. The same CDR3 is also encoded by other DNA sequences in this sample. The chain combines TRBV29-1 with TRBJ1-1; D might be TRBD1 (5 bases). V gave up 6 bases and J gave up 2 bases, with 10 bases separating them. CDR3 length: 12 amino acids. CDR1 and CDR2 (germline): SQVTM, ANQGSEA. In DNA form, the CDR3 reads TGCAGCGTCGTGACAGCAAACACTGAAGCTTTCTTT. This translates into CSVVTANTEAFF.

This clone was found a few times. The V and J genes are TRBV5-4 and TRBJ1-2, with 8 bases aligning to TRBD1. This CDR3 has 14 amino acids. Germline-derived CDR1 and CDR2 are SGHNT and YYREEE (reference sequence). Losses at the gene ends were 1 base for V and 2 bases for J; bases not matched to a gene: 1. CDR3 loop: CASSLRTGNYGYTF. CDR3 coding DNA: TGTGCCAGCAGCTTGAGGACAGGGAACTATGGCTACACCTTC.

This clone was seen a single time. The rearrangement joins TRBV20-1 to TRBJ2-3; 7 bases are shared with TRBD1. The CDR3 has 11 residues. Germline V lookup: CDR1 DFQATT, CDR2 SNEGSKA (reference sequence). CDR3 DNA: TGCACGGGACAGAGCACAGATACGCAGTATTTT. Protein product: CTGQSTDTQYF.

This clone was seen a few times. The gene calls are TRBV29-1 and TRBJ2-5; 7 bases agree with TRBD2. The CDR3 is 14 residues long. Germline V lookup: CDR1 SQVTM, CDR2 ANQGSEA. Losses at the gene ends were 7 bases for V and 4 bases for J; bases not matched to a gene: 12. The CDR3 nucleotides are TGCAGCGGGGAGGGGTCCTTGGGCACAGAGACCCAGTACTTC. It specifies CSGEGSLGTETQYF.

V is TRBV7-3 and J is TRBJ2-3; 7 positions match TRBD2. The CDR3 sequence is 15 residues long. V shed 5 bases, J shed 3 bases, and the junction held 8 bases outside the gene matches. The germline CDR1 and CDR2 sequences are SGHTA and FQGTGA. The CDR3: CASSTSGAETDTQYF. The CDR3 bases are TGTGCCAGCAGCACGAGCGGGGCGGAGACAGATACGCAGTATTTT. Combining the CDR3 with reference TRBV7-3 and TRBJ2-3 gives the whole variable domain GAGVSQTPSNKVTEKGKYVELRCDPISGHTALYWYRQSLGQGPEFLIYFQGTGAADDSGLPNDRFFAVRPEGSVSTLKIQRTERGDSAVYLCASSTSGAETDTQYFGPGTRLTVL.

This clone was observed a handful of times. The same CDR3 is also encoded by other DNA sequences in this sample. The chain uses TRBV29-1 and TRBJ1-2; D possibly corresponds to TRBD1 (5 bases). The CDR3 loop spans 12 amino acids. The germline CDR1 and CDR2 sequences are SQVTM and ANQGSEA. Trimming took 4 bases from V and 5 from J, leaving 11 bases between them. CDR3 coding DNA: TGCAGCGTTGGGGGCTTGGGGTATGGCTACACCTTC. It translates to CSVGGLGYGYTF.

CDR3 in amino acids: CASSQQFF. Written as DNA, the CDR3 is TGTGCCAGCAGTCAGCAGTTCTTC. The gene calls are TRBV3-1 (or the pseudogene TRBV3-2) and TRBJ2-1; no clear D. The V end was cut by 6 bases, the J end by 11 bases, with 2 bases between. There are 8 residues in the CDR3. Germline assignment: CDR1 LGHDT and CDR2 YNNKEL (reference sequence).

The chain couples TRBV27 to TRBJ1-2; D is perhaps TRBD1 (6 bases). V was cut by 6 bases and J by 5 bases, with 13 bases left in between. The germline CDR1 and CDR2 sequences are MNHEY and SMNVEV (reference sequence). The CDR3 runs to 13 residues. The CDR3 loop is CASSGQSFYGYTF. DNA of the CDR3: TGTGCCAGCAGCGGACAGTCTTTTTATGGCTACACCTTC.

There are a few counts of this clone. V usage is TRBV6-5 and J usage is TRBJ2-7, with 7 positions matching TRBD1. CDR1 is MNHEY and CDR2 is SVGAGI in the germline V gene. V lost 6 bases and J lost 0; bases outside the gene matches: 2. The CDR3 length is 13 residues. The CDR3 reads CASRRTGSYEQYF. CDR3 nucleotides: TGTGCCAGCAGACGGACAGGCTCCTACGAGCAGTACTTC.

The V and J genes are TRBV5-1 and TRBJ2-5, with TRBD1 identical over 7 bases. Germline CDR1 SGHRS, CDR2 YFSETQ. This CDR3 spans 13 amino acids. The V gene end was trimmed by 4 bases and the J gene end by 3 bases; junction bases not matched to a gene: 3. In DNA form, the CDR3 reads TGCGCCAGCAGCCCCGGACAGGAAGAGACCCAGTACTTC. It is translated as CASSPGQEETQYF.

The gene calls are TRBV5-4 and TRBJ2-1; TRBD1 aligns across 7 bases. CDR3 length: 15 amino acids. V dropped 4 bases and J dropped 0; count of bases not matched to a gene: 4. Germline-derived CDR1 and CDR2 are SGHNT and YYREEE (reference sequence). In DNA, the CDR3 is TGTGCCAGCAGCGGAACAGGGGCCTCCTACAATGAGCAGTTCTTC. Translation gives CASSGTGASYNEQFF.

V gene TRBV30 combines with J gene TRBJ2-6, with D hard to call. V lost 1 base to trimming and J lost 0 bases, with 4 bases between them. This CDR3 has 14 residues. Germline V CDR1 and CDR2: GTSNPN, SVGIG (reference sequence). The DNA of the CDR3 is TGTGCCTGGAGTGGACGCTCTGGGGCCAACGTCCTGACTTTC. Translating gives CAWSGRSGANVLTF. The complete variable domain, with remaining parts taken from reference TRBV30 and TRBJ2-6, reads SQTIHQWPATLVQPVGSPLSLECTVEGTSNPNLYWYRQAAGRGLQLLFYSVGIGQISSEVPQNLSASRPQDRQFILSSKKLLLSDSGFYLCAWSGRSGANVLTFGAGSRLTVL.

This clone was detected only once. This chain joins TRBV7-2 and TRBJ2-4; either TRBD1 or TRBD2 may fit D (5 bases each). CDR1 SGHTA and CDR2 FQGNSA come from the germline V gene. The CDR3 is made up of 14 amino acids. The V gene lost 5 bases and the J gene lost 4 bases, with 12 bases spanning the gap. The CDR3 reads CASSPGRQKNIQYF. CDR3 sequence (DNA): TGTGCCAGCAGCCCGGGGCGGCAAAAAAACATTCAGTACTTC.

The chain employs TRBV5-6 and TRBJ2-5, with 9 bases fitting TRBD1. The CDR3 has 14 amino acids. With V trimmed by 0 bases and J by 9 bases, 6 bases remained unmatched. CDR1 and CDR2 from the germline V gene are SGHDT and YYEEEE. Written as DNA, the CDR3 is TGTGCCAGCAGCTTGGGGGACAGGGATTGGGCCCAGTACTTC. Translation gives CASSLGDRDWAQYF.

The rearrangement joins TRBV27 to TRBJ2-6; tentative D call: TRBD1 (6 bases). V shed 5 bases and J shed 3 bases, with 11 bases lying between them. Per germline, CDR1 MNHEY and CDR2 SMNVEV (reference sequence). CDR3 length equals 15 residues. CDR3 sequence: CASSQGGGGANVLTF. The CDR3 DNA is TGTGCCAGCAGTCAAGGGGGTGGTGGGGCCAACGTCCTGACTTTC.

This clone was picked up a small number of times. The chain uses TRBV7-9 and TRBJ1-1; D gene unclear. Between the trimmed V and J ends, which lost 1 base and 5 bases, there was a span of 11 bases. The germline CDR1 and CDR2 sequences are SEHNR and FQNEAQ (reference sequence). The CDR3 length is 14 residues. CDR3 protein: CASSLESAGTEAFF. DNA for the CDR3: TGTGCCAGCAGCTTAGAGTCTGCGGGGACTGAAGCTTTCTTT.

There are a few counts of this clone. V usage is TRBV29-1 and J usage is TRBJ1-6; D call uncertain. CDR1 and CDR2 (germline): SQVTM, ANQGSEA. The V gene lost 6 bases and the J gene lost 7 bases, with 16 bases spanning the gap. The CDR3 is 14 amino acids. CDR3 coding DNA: TGCAGCGTCGCACCCGACGGGGTGAATTCACCCCTCCACTTT. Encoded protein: CSVAPDGVNSPLHF.